The entry that follows covers one TCR beta chain sequence. Its antigen is still unknown. The healthy adult donors were HIV-negative and reported no recent acute infections or vaccinations. This specimen comes from a study of shared clonotypes between healthy human individuals. Study in general: CD4 naive and memory got three plates each, CD8 naive two, CD8 memory one. Findings of the study overall: It was anticipated that sequencing depth would influence how many clonotypes donors shared. In having few donors, the study represented limited genetic and exposure-history diversity.

Measured with immunoSEQ multiplex PCR; TCRdb has only the in-frame clones, and not every one. The data contain about 2.3 million clones, 93% of them seen just once; the ten biggest clones take up under 0.45%. The CDR3 consists of 18 residues. V shed 6 bases and J 0 bases; nucleotides not matched to a gene: 15. Germline values: CDR1 MDHEN, CDR2 SYDVKM. This receptor was taken from a man aged 18-30 years in good health. Some clones in this sample may be carry-over from other donors' samples. The material sequenced was naive CD4+ T cells from PBMCs. Subset described: CD45RA+ positively selected. The V gene is TRBV28, the J gene TRBJ1-1, with 8 nucleotides matching TRBD1. The CDR3 DNA sequence: TGTGCCAGCAGAGCCAGGACAGGGAAGGATTTAATGAACACTGAAGCTTTCTTT. This codes for CASRARTGKDLMNTEAFF.